These 22 T cell receptor beta chains originate from one sample sequenced in a study of cytomegalovirus exposure and HLA in healthy donors. Clones were read by immunoSEQ multiplex PCR, and TCRdb kept only the in-frame ones, dropping some. The table has fewer than 150,000 clones, roughly 82% seen once; the top ten hold 4.9%. The sample was PBMCs. These receptors all come from a man between 18 and 29 years old in good health and CMV-seronegative.

V usage is TRBV30 and J usage is TRBJ2-1; 13 nucleotides align to TRBD2. Trimming took 3 bases from V and 4 from J; bases not matched to a gene: 3. Germline V CDR1 and CDR2: GTSNPN, SVGIG (reference sequence). The CDR3 covers 15 residues. The CDR3 DNA reads as TGTGCCTGGAGGGGACTAGCGGGAACTTACAATGAGCAGTTCTTC. It yields the protein CAWRGLAGTYNEQFF.

J is TRBJ2-5 and V is TRBV5-1; perhaps TRBD2 as D (5 bases). The CDR3 loop spans 14 amino acids. Germline V gives CDR1 SGHRS, CDR2 YFSETQ. V shed 4 bases and J shed 7 bases, with 17 bases lying between them. The CDR3 DNA reads as TGCGCCAGCAGCGGGGAAAGGGCCGGAGGGACCCAGTACTTC. Translating gives CASSGERAGGTQYF.

Turning to this clone: Within the sample, other DNA sequences also encode this same CDR3. The chain is built from TRBV5-6 and TRBJ1-2; D uncertain. The CDR3 is made up of 14 amino acids. CDR1 and CDR2 (germline): SGHDT, YYEEEE. The V gene lost 0 bases and the J gene lost 2 bases, with 8 bases spanning the gap. Here the CDR3 reads CASSLAGRNYGYTF. DNA of the CDR3: TGTGCCAGCAGCTTGGCTGGGAGAAACTATGGCTACACCTTC.

This chain uses TRBV11-2 with TRBJ2-2; possible D gene TRBD1, 5 bases. Germline loops: CDR1 SGHAT, CDR2 FQNNGV. This CDR3 spans 14 amino acids. V lost 4 bases to trimming and J lost 4 bases, with 10 bases between them. The CDR3 DNA follows: TGTGCCAGCAGCTCTCAGGGTAGCACCGGGGAGCTGTTTTTT. The encoded protein is CASSSQGSTGELFF.

This clone has only a few counts. V and J are TRBV7-9 and TRBJ1-4; no reliable D call. Germline-derived CDR1 and CDR2 are SEHNR and FQNEAQ (reference sequence). CDR3 length: 11 residues. Trimming stripped 1 base from V and 10 bases from J, with 4 bases between. The CDR3 protein is CASSLDGKLFF. DNA for the CDR3: TGTGCCAGCAGCTTAGACGGAAAACTGTTTTTT.

This clone was seen at least ten times. V usage is TRBV6-1 and J usage is TRBJ1-2, with 11 positions matching TRBD1. The junction had 7 bases not matched to a gene; V was cut back by 3 bases and J by 4 bases. This CDR3 comprises 16 residues. CDR1 and CDR2 (germline): MNHNS, SASEGT. The CDR3 loop reads CASSETRTGGSYGYTF. For the CDR3, the DNA is TGTGCCAGCAGTGAGACCCGGACAGGGGGCTCCTATGGCTACACCTTC.

The chain combines TRBV4-1 with TRBJ1-1; D possibly corresponds to TRBD1 (6 bases). Germline V CDR1 and CDR2: MGHRA, YSYEKL. V lost 1 base, J lost 1 base, and 10 bases lay in between. There are 15 residues in the CDR3. CDR3 bases: TGCGCCAGCAGCCAAGCCCAGGGGCAGAACACTGAAGCTTTCTTT. Its protein product is CASSQAQGQNTEAFF.

V usage is TRBV5-5 and J usage is TRBJ1-3; 9 bases agree with TRBD1. The junction had 8 bases not matched to a gene; V was cut back by 4 bases and J by 0 bases. This CDR3 is 17 amino acids long. Germline V CDR1 and CDR2: SGHKS, YYEKEE (reference sequence). CDR3 amino acids: CASSQDRGLSSGNTIYF. The CDR3 coding sequence is TGTGCCAGCAGCCAGGACAGGGGACTGAGCTCTGGAAACACCATATATTTT.

The genes are TRBV5-4 and TRBJ1-1; D is possibly TRBD1 (5 bases). In germline, CDR1 is SGHNT, CDR2 YYREEE (reference sequence). V shed 4 bases and J shed 5 bases, with 15 bases lying between them. The length of the CDR3 is 14 residues. CDR3 residues: CASSRDRVTTEAFF. The CDR3 DNA sequence: TGTGCCAGCAGCCGTGACAGAGTGACGACTGAAGCTTTCTTT.

The table lists this clone with a count of one. The chain carries TRBV19 and TRBJ1-2; D not resolved. CDR3 length: 13 residues. Germline CDR1 LNHDA, CDR2 SQIVND (reference sequence). Trimming took off 3 bases at V and 5 bases at J, with 10 bases between the two ends. CDR3 coding DNA: TGTGCCAGTAGTATCGCCGGGATATATGGCTACACCTTC. Its translation: CASSIAGIYGYTF. Full variable domain (outside the CDR3, taken from reference TRBV19 and TRBJ1-2): DGGITQSPKYLFRKEGQNVTLSCEQNLNHDAMYWYRQDPGQGLRLIYYSQIVNDFQKGDIAEGYSVSREKKESFPLTVTSAQKNPTAFYLCASSIAGIYGYTFGSGTRLTVV.

CDR3 in amino acids: CASSIAGTGGREPQHF. Here the CDR3 DNA reads TGTGCCAGTAGTATAGCCGGGACAGGGGGCAGGGAGCCCCAGCATTTT. This chain joins TRBV19 and TRBJ1-5, with 12 bases fitting TRBD1. V was pared by 1 base and J by 8 bases, with 6 bases of the junction left unmatched. This CDR3 has 16 residues. CDR1 is LNHDA and CDR2 is SQIVND in the germline V gene (reference sequence).

The chain has TRBV30 and TRBJ1-1, with D unresolved. The ends were cut back, 6 bases at V and 8 bases at J, with 13 bases in the middle. The CDR3 runs to 11 residues. Germline CDR1 GTSNPN, CDR2 SVGIG (reference sequence). CDR3 sequence: CACAPTREAFF. For the CDR3, the DNA is TGTGCCTGTGCACCCACTAGGGAAGCTTTCTTT.

The J gene is TRBJ2-7, the V gene TRBV7-8; 15 bases align to TRBD2. Germline values: CDR1 SGHVS, CDR2 FQNEAQ. This CDR3 is 15 amino acids long. Trimming at V came to 5 bases and at J to 6 bases, leaving 5 bases not matched to a gene. The chain's CDR3 is CASSGGLAGGGEQYF. The CDR3, as DNA: TGTGCCAGCAGCGGAGGACTAGCGGGGGGGGGCGAGCAGTACTTC.

The chain recombines TRBV27 with TRBJ1-1; D not certain. Trimming pared 7 bases from V and 4 bases from J, leaving 19 bases between. Germline V gene sequence: CDR1 MNHEY, CDR2 SMNVEV (reference sequence). The CDR3 is made up of 15 amino acids. Written as DNA, the CDR3 is TGTGCCAGCAACTTCCGACCTACGGGTGGCACTGAAGCTTTCTTT. Translating it yields CASNFRPTGGTEAFF.

The rearrangement uses TRBV9 and TRBJ2-7; TRBD2 aligns across 11 bases. This CDR3 has 15 amino acids. J lost 6 bases, V lost 0 bases, and 5 bases had no gene match. The germline CDR1 and CDR2 sequences are SGDLS and YYNGEE. The CDR3 sequence: CASSVELAGVSEQYF. In DNA, the CDR3 is TGTGCCAGCAGCGTAGAACTAGCGGGAGTCAGCGAGCAGTACTTC. Combining the CDR3 with reference TRBV9 and TRBJ2-7 gives the whole variable domain DSGVTQTPKHLITATGQRVTLRCSPRSGDLSVYWYQQSLDQGLQFLIQYYNGEERAKGNILERFSAQQFPDLHSELNLSSLELGDSALYFCASSVELAGVSEQYFGPGTRLTVT.

The gene calls are TRBV5-1 and TRBJ1-1, with D maybe TRBD1 (5 bases). Between the trimmed V and J ends, which lost 0 bases and 5 bases, there was a span of 8 bases. The CDR3 covers 13 residues. Germline-derived CDR1 and CDR2 are SGHRS and YFSETQ. For the CDR3, the DNA is TGCGCCAGCAGCTTGGATGGGGGGACTGAAGCTTTCTTT. Translation gives CASSLDGGTEAFF.

The chain recombines TRBV19 with TRBJ2-3, with a tentative D call TRBD2 (7 bases). V was clipped by 8 bases and J by 2 bases, with 14 bases between them. CDR3 size: 14 residues. CDR1 and CDR2 from the germline V gene are LNHDA and SQIVND (reference sequence). The CDR3 DNA follows: TGTGCCAGTCGGAGGGGGGGATACACAGATACGCAGTATTTT. Protein product: CASRRGGYTDTQYF.

This clone was seen only once. The genes are TRBV27 and TRBJ2-7; TRBD2 aligns across 8 bases. CDR3 length equals 17 residues. The trim removed 0 bases at V and 3 bases at J, leaving 10 bases unmatched. Germline CDR1 MNHEY, CDR2 SMNVEV (reference sequence). The CDR3 DNA is TGTGCCAGCAGTTTATCGAGGCTAGCGGGTTCGGTCTACGAGCAGTACTTC. Protein: CASSLSRLAGSVYEQYF.

The chain is built from TRBV7-9 and TRBJ1-6; 7 nucleotides match TRBD1. This CDR3 is built from 15 residues. In germline, CDR1 is SEHNR, CDR2 FQNEAQ (reference sequence). V gave up 3 bases and J gave up 11 bases; unmatched junction bases: 10. CDR3 coding DNA: TGTGCCAGCAGCTTCGAGGCGGCCAGGGGGACACCCCTCCACTTT. Translating gives CASSFEAARGTPLHF.

The rearrangement links TRBV9 to TRBJ1-3; D not resolved. Deletions cut 0 bases from V and 4 bases from J, with 5 bases between. Germline assignment: CDR1 SGDLS and CDR2 YYNGEE. CDR3 length equals 13 residues. The CDR3 DNA reads TGTGCCAGCAGCGTAGATGTAGGAAACACCATATATTTT. Its translation: CASSVDVGNTIYF.

The V call is TRBV5-4, the J call TRBJ1-2; 7 bases map to TRBD1. V lost 0 bases, J lost 8 bases, and 7 bases stayed unmatched. The CDR3 contains 14 residues. Germline loops: CDR1 SGHNT, CDR2 YYREEE (reference sequence). CDR3 sequence reads: CASSLDQGVGGYTF. In nucleotides, the CDR3 is TGTGCCAGCAGCTTGGATCAGGGGGTCGGGGGCTACACCTTC.

The chain is built from TRBV7-8 and TRBJ1-1, with 8 bases matching TRBD1. In germline, CDR1 is SGHVS, CDR2 FQNEAQ. This CDR3 region has 17 residues. The trim removed 4 bases at V and 2 bases at J, leaving 12 bases unmatched. The CDR3 protein is CASSSRGGTGGNTEAFF. Here the CDR3 DNA reads TGTGCCAGCAGCTCAAGGGGGGGGACAGGAGGAAACACTGAAGCTTTCTTT.